A single sample is the source of the 15 T cell receptor beta chains below, sequenced in a study of shared T cell receptors in the human thymus. The data were produced by immunoSEQ multiplex PCR, yet TCRdb's version contains in-frame clones alone and is incomplete. This sample has 450,000 to 650,000 clones, with 75% to 80% found just once. This sample also appeared in a second study, on human thymus T cells.

Input material: thymocytes. Receptors originate from a boy in the first two years of life with a congenital heart defect.

This rearrangement joins TRBV29-1 to TRBJ2-2, with a weak D call TRBD1 (5 bases). Germline CDR1 reads SQVTM; CDR2 reads ANQGSEA. The CDR3 runs 14 residues. V lost 6 bases and J 0 bases, leaving 11 bases between the germline ends. The CDR3 sequence: CSVEDTTNTGELFF. CDR3 coding DNA: TGCAGCGTAGAGGACACGACGAACACCGGGGAGCTGTTTTTT.

On this clone: In this CDR3 the conserved last residue, phenylalanine or tryptophan, is missing, so a read error is likely. Because the CDR3's place on the DNA is in doubt, the DNA is left out and the CDR3 is given as listed by TCRdb. The rearrangement links TRBV5-6 to TRBJ2-4; no check of the table's D call, TRBD1, against the DNA was made. The CDR3 is 13 amino acids in total, end residues counted. CDR1 is SGHDT and CDR2 is YYEEEE in the germline V gene. CDR3 residues: CASSPSGQPGRSL.

A word on this clone: One end of the junction is discordant with germline, which a read error may explain. The rearrangement joins TRBV7-7 to TRBJ1-2; D perhaps matches TRBD1 (6 bases). This CDR3 is built from 14 residues. Germline V gene lookup returns CDR1 SSHAT and CDR2 FNYEAQ (reference sequence). CDR3: CASSLGGGGYGYTF. In DNA form, the CDR3 reads TGTGCTAGCAGCTTAGGAGGGGGGGGCTATGGCTACACCTTC.

The rearrangement links TRBV29-1 to TRBJ2-3; 9 bases align to TRBD2. V lost 3 bases and J lost 0; bases outside the gene matches: 7. From germline, CDR1 is SQVTM and CDR2 ANQGSEA. This CDR3 region has 16 residues. The CDR3 sequence is CSVEPSGEISTDTQYF. CDR3 nucleotide sequence: TGCAGCGTTGAGCCTAGCGGGGAGATTAGCACAGATACGCAGTATTTT.

The V and J genes are TRBV9 and TRBJ1-2, with 10 bases that match TRBD1. V lost 4 bases and J lost 7; bases outside the gene matches: 4. CDR3 length equals 13 residues. The germline V gene encodes CDR1 SGDLS and CDR2 YYNGEE. CDR3 residues: CASSLRTGGGYTF. The CDR3 DNA reads TGTGCCAGCAGCCTCAGGACAGGGGGTGGCTACACCTTC.

This chain uses TRBV30 with TRBJ1-1; no clear D gene. Trimming stripped 2 bases from V and 2 bases from J, with 24 bases between. The germline V gene encodes CDR1 GTSNPN and CDR2 SVGIG (reference sequence). The CDR3 consists of 18 residues. The DNA for the CDR3 is TGTGCCTGGAGTCCTACACCCGACCTCTTGCGGGGTAACACTGAAGCTTTCTTT. It encodes CAWSPTPDLLRGNTEAFF.

This rearrangement joins TRBV6-5 to TRBJ1-2; a possible D gene is TRBD1 (5 bases). The germline V gene encodes CDR1 MNHEY and CDR2 SVGAGI. The CDR3 is 12 amino acids. The ends were cut back, 6 bases at V and 6 bases at J, with 11 bases in the middle. CDR3 nucleotides: TGTGCCAGCAGCCGCGAAGGGGATGGCTACACCTTC. It codes for CASSREGDGYTF.

The chain has TRBV11-3 and TRBJ2-1, with D possibly TRBD1 on 6 matching bases. This CDR3 contains 13 residues. V lost 1 base and J 6 bases, leaving 7 bases between the germline ends. The germline V gene encodes CDR1 SGHNT and CDR2 YENEEA. In DNA form, the CDR3 reads TGTGCCAGCAGCTTAGGGGGGCCCAATGAGCAGTTCTTC. Translation: CASSLGGPNEQFF.

The rearrangement uses TRBV25-1 and TRBJ2-7; no definite D call. Germline V gives CDR1 MGHDK, CDR2 SYGVNS. CDR3 length equals 13 residues. Trimming removed 3 bases at V and 0 bases at J, with 6 bases between. This chain's CDR3 is CASSDPNSYEQYF. The CDR3 bases are TGTGCCAGCAGTGATCCCAACTCCTACGAGCAGTACTTC.

The CDR3 DNA reads as TGTGCCAGCAGCACCTCGGGGGGGCCGGCGGGGACCCAGTACTTC. Encoded protein: CASSTSGGPAGTQYF. This chain joins TRBV27 and TRBJ2-5, with TRBD2 matching 8 bases. CDR3 size: 15 residues. Germline CDR1 and CDR2: MNHEY and SMNVEV (reference sequence). The ends lost 6 bases at V and 7 bases at J; junction bases unmatched: 13.

The chain recombines TRBV4-1 with TRBJ2-6, with D tentatively TRBD1 (6 bases). The CDR3 runs to 21 residues. The V gene lost 0 bases and the J gene lost 0 bases, with 21 bases spanning the gap. Germline V gene lookup returns CDR1 MGHRA and CDR2 YSYEKL. The chain's CDR3 is CASSQDWVGTGRGSGANVLTF. The CDR3 DNA reads as TGCGCCAGCAGCCAAGATTGGGTTGGTACAGGGAGAGGCTCTGGGGCCAACGTCCTGACTTTC.

V and J are TRBV7-9 and TRBJ1-3; weak D call: TRBD1 (6 bases). From germline, CDR1 is SEHNR and CDR2 FQNEAQ (reference sequence). The ends were cut back, 4 bases at V and 0 bases at J, with 13 bases in the middle. CDR3 size: 16 residues. The CDR3 nucleotides read TGTGCCAGCAGCTCGAGCAGGGGACCCTCTGGAAACACCATATATTTT. The encoded protein is CASSSSRGPSGNTIYF.

The table lists this clone with a few counts. The chain carries TRBV9 and TRBJ2-6, with D maybe TRBD1 (5 bases). From germline, CDR1 is SGDLS and CDR2 YYNGEE. V lost 0 bases and J lost 1, with 23 bases in between. There are 21 residues in the CDR3. The CDR3, as DNA: TGTGCCAGCAGCGTAGAGGCCGAGGACATCCGAGGTCTTTCTGGGGCCAACGTCCTGACTTTC. Its protein product is CASSVEAEDIRGLSGANVLTF.

This clone was seen once. The V gene is TRBV19, the J gene TRBJ1-1, with a possible D match to TRBD1 (6 bases). The CDR3 runs to 13 residues. Trimming left V 4 bases short and J 10 bases short, with 16 bases between. The germline V gene encodes CDR1 LNHDA and CDR2 SQIVND (reference sequence). The CDR3 region has the DNA TGTGCCAGTAGTAATCGACAGGTATGCGGAGCTTTCTTT. It encodes CASSNRQVCGAFF.

This clone was counted a single time. The chain carries TRBV30 and TRBJ1-3; D ambiguous. Germline V gene sequence: CDR1 GTSNPN, CDR2 SVGIG (reference sequence). V lost 2 bases and J lost 7, with 15 bases in between. The length of the CDR3 is 14 residues. The CDR3 nucleotides are TGTGCCTGGAGTTTCCTGACCCTAGTCAACACCATATATTTT. Translation gives CAWSFLTLVNTIYF.